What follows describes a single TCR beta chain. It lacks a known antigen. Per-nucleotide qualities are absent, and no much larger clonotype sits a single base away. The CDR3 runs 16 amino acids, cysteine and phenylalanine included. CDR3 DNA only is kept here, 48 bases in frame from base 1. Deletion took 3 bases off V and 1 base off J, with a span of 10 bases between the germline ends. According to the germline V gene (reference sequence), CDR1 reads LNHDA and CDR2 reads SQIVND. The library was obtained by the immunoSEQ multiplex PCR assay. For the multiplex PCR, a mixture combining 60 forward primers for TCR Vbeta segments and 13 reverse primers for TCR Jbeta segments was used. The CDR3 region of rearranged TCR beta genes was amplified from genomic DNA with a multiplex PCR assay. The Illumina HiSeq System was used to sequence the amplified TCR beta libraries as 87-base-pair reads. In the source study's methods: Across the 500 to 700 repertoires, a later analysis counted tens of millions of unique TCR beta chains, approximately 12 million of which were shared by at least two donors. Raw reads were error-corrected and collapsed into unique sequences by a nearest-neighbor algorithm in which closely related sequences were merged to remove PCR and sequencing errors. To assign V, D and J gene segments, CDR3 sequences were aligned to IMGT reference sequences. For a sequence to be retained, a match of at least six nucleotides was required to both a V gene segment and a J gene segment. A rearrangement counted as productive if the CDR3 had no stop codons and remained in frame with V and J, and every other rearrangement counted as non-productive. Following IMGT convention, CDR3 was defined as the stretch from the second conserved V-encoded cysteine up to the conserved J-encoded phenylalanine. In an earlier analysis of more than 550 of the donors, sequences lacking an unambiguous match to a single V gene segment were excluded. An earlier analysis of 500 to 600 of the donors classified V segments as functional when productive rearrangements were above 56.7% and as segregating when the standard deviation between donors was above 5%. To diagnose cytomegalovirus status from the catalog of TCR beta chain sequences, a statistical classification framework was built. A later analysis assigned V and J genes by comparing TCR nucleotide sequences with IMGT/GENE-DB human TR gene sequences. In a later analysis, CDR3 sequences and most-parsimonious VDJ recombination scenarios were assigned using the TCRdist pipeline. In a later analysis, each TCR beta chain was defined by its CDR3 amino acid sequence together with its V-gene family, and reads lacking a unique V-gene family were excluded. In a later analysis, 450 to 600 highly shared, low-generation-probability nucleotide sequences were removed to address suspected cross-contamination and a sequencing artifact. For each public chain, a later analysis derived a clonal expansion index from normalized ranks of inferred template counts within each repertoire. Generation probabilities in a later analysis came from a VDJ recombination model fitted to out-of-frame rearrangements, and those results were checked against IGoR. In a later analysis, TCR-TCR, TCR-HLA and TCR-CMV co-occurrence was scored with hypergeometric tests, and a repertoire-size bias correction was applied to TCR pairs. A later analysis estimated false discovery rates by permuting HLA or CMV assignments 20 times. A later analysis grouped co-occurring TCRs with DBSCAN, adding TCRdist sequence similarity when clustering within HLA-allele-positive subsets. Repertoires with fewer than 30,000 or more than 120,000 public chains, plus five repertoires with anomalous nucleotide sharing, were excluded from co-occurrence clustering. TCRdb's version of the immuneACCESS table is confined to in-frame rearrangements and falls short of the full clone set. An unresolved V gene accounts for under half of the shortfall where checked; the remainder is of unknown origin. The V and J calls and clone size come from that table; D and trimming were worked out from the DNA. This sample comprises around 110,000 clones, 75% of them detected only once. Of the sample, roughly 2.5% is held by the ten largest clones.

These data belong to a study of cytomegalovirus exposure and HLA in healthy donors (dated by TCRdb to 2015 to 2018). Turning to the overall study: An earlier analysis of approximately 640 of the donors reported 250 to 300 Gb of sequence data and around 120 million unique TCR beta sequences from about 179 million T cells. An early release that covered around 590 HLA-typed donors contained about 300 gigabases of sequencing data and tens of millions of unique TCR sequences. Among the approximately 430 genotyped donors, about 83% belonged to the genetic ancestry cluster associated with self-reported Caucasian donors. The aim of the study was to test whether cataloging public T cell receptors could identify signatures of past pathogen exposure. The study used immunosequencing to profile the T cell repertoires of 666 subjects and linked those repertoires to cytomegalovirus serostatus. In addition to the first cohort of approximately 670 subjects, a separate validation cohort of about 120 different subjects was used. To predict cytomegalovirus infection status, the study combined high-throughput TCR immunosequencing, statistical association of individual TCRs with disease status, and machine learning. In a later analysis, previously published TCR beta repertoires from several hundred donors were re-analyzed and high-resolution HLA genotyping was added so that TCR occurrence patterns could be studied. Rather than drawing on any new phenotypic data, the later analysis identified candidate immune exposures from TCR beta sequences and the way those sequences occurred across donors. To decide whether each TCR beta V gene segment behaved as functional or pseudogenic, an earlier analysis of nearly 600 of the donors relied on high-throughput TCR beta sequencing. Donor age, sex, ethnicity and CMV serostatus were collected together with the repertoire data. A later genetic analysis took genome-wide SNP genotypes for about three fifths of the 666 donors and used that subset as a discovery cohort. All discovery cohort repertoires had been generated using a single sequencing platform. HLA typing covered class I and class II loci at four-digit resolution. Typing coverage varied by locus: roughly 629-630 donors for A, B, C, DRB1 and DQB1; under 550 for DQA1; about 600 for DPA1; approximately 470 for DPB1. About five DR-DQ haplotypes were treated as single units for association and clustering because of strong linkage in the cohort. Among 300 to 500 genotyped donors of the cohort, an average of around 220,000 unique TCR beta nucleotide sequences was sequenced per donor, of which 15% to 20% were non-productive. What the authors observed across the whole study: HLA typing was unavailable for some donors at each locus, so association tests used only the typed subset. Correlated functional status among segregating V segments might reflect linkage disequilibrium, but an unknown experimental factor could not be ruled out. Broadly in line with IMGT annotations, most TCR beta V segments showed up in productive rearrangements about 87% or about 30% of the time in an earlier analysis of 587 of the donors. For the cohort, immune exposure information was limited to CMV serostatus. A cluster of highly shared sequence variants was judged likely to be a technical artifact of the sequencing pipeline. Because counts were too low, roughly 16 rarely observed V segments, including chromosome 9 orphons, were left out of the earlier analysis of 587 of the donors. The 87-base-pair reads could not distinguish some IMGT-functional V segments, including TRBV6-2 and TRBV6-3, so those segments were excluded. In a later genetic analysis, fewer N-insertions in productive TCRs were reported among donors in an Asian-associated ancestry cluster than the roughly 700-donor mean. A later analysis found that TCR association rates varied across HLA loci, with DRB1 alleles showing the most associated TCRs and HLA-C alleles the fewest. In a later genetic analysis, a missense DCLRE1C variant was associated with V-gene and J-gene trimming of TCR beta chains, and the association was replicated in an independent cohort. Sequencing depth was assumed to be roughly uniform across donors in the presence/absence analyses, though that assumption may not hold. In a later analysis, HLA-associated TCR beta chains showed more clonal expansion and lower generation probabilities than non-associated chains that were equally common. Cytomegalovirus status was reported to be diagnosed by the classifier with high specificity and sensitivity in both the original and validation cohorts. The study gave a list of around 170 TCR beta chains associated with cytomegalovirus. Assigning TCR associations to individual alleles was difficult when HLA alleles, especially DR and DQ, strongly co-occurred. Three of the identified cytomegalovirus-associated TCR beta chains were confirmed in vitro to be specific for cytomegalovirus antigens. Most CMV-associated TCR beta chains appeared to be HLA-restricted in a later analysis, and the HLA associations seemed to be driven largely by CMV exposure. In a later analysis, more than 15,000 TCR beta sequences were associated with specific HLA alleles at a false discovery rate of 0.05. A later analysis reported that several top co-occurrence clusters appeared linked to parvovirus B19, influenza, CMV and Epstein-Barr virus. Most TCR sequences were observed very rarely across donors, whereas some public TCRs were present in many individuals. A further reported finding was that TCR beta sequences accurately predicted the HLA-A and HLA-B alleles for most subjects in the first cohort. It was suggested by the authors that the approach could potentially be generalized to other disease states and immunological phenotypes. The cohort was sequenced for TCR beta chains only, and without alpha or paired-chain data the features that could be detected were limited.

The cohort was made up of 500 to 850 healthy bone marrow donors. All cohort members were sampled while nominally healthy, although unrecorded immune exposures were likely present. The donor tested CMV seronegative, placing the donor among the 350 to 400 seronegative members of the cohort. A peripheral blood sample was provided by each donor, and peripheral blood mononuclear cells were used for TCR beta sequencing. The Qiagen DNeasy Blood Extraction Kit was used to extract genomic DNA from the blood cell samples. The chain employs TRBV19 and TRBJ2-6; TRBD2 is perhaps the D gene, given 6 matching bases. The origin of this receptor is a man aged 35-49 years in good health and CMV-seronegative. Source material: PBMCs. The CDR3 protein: CASSIPGRSGANVLTF. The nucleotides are TGTGCCAGTAGTATCCCTGGGAGGTCTGGGGCCAACGTCCTGACTTTC.